This TCR beta chain is from a study of shared clonotypes between healthy human individuals. Germline V gene data show CDR1 as MDHEN and CDR2 as SYDVKM. Trimming took 2 bases from V and 1 from J, leaving 14 bases between them. CDR3 length: 16 amino acids. The repertoire was sequenced with immunoSEQ multiplex PCR; TCRdb's copy has only in-frame clones and lacks some. The sample lists more than 400,000 clones, less than 96% seen once, with 0.06% in the top ten. The TCR comes from a woman in her 30s in good health. The gene calls are TRBV28 and TRBJ2-5; tentatively, D is TRBD2 (5 bases). The sequenced sample was naive CD4+ T cells sorted from blood. Regarding subset: CD45RA+ positively selected. The CDR3 region is CASSLVRGSGQETQYF. CDR3 nucleotides: TGTGCCAGCAGTTTAGTCCGGGGTTCCGGCCAAGAGACCCAGTACTTC.